This entry is about one TCR beta chain. It has no known antigen specificity. No quality values exist for individual bases; no much larger clone is one base distant. These data come from a study of vaccination and CD4 T cells after COVID-19 (dated 2022 in TCRdb). Background for the entire study: Convalescent patients had a positive SARS-CoV-2 result on nasal swab PCR, and of these patients, 8 or 9 had mild disease and one had severe disease. Post-COVID blood samples from convalescent patients were collected a median of around 100 days after diagnosis, with a range of 35 to 161 days. The convalescent cohort included six males and four females, with two Hispanic individuals, seven Caucasians, two Asians and one multiracial person. In approximately eleven COVID-19 convalescent patients and a handful of infection-naive healthy vaccine recipients, the spike-specific CD4+ TCR repertoire before mRNA vaccination was compared with the repertoire after mRNA vaccination. Control cultures received a CEFX viral epitope pool as the positive control, an HIV-1 Nef peptide pool as the negative control, or no peptide. Post-vaccine blood samples were obtained a median of around 74 days after the second vaccine dose, with a range of roughly 12 to 250 days. Participants got two doses of the Pfizer-BioNTech BNT162b2 vaccine (n=8) or two doses of the Moderna mRNA-1273 vaccine (n=2). Culture stimuli were overlapping spike peptide pools from SARS-CoV-2 and from the common cold coronaviruses HCoV-NL63, HCoV-OC43 and HCoV-229E. General conclusions and limits of the study: The study included relatively few convalescent patients and did not analyze early timepoints after natural infection. In convalescent patients, a median 86.3% of post-vaccine SARS-CoV-2-reactive clones were detected only after vaccination, suggesting vaccine-specific priming. Of the vaccine-specific clones found in convalescent patients, nearly all (304 of 307) were mono-reactive for SARS-CoV-2 spike instead of being cross-reactive with common cold coronaviruses. The median count of SARS-CoV-2-reactive clonotypes went up from some 23 after infection to 38 after vaccination, although the change was not significant.

From the cysteine through the phenylalanine, the CDR3 covers 17 amino acids. Solely the CDR3 DNA is kept, with 51 bases framed from the first base. CDR1 and CDR2, per the germline V gene, are SGHTA and FQGTGA. V sheds 0 bases and J sheds 5 bases, leaving 19 bases between their ends. The method was PCR. TCR sequencing of DNA from cultured CD4+ T cells used the Oncomine TCR Beta short-read assay at the Johns Hopkins FTIC core. Genomic DNA was extracted from the cultured CD4+ T cells with the QIAamp micro DNA kit. The Oncomine TCR Beta libraries from cultured CD4+ T cells were pooled using unique dual indexes and then sequenced on an Illumina iSeq 100. The published analysis was carried out like this. Non-productive sequences were filtered out, and CDR3s that did not start with C, did not end with F or W, or were shorter than 7 amino acids were discarded. The MANAFEST web application was used to identify antigen-specific clonotypes by comparing peptide-stimulated wells against reference wells and other culture wells. An FDR below 0.05, an odds ratio above 5, and a productive frequency above 0.1% in at least two of three replicate wells were required for clones to be considered positive. A clonotype counted as cross-reactive if it showed significant expansion both in the SARS-CoV-2 spike wells and in at least one common cold coronavirus spike condition. Similarity between CDR3 sequences was evaluated in R version 3.6.1 using Levenshtein distances (stringdist) and unrooted phylogenetic trees (ape). TCRdb passed the public sequencing reads through fastp at Q25 and MiXCR, retaining productive beta sequences. A single entry per CDR3 protein holds the most common genes and DNA from its merged rows. The V and J calls were determined by TCRdb, not by the authors. This sample comprises 14,000 or so distinct CDR3 sequences, 45% to 70% of them detected only once. Jointly, the top ten make up about a sixth of the sample.

What the treatment or condition label conveys for this sample: roughly 11-day PBMC culture with coronavirus spike peptide pools or control peptides (ViraFEST assay). The study used the ViraFEST assay, which expanded antigen-specific T cells with peptide pools and then identified expanded clonotypes by TCR sequencing. Positive SARS-CoV-2 PCR tests in the convalescent patients dated from March to December 2020, before Alpha, Beta and Delta variants emerged in the United States. Each well held two million PBMCs cultured with about 9.8 ug/ml peptide pools in IMDM containing roughly 5% human AB serum and 9 to 10 IU/ml IL-2. Half of the culture medium was replaced with fresh IL-2-containing medium on days 3 and 7. After about 11 days of culture, CD4+ T cells were isolated by negative selection using the EasySep CD4+ T cell isolation kit. Ficoll-Paque Plus gradient centrifugation was used to isolate PBMCs from whole blood, and the isolated PBMCs were then either used fresh or cryopreserved at -140C. In general, triplicate wells were set up for every culture condition.

Sequencing was performed on CD4+ T cells from blood, cultured in vitro. The chain is encoded by TRBV7-3 joined to TRBJ2-5; perhaps TRBD2 is the D gene, with 6 bases matching. The TCR comes from a human donor who had recovered from COVID-19. CDR3 protein: CASSLTPSAGLQETQYF. The DNA is as follows: TGTGCCAGCAGCTTAACTCCTTCGGCGGGACTTCAGGAGACCCAGTACTTC.